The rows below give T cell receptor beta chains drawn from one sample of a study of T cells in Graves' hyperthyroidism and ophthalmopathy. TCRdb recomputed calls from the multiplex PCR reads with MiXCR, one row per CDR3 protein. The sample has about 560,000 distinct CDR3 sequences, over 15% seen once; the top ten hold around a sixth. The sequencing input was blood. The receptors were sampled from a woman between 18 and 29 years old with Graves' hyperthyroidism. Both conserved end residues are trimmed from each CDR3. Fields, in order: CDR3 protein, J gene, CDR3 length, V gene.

CDR3aa: ASSGSYNEQF
j_gene: TRBJ2-1
len: 10
v_gene: TRBV16

CDR3aa: ATSRDRGRSSYEQY
j_gene: TRBJ2-7
len: 14
v_gene: TRBV15

CDR3aa: SARLQGTYNEQF
j_gene: TRBJ2-1
len: 12
v_gene: TRBV20-1

CDR3aa: ASSWTDSYEQY
j_gene: TRBJ2-7
len: 11
v_gene: TRBV4-1

CDR3aa: ASRMYGTSGGYNEQF
j_gene: TRBJ2-1
len: 15
v_gene: TRBV6-2/TRBV6-3

CDR3aa: ASSPDPTLNTEAF
j_gene: TRBJ1-1
len: 13
v_gene: TRBV7-2

CDR3aa: ASSLAAGTLYNEQF
j_gene: TRBJ2-1
len: 14
v_gene: TRBV7-2

CDR3aa: GSSITSGSLGSEQF
j_gene: TRBJ2-1
len: 14
v_gene: TRBV7-2

CDR3aa: ASSPTGGWGTEAF
j_gene: TRBJ1-1
len: 13
v_gene: TRBV5-1

CDR3aa: ASNPLRADEQF
j_gene: TRBJ2-1
len: 11
v_gene: TRBV6-1

CDR3aa: ASSYGRDAKNIQY
j_gene: TRBJ2-4
len: 13
v_gene: TRBV6-6

CDR3aa: SAEINRGGHWETQY
j_gene: TRBJ2-5
len: 14
v_gene: TRBV20-1

CDR3aa: ATHRDTERVNSPLH
j_gene: TRBJ1-6
len: 14
v_gene: TRBV7-8

CDR3aa: ASSIAGGPGSTDTQY
j_gene: TRBJ2-3
len: 15
v_gene: TRBV19

CDR3aa: AISDSRKSGQETQY
j_gene: TRBJ2-5
len: 14
v_gene: TRBV10-3

CDR3aa: SARMTSSGNTIY
j_gene: TRBJ1-3
len: 12
v_gene: TRBV20-1

CDR3aa: ASWSEMNTEAF
j_gene: TRBJ1-1
len: 11
v_gene: TRBV6-2/TRBV6-3

CDR3aa: ASGSRLAGVPFAGELF
j_gene: TRBJ2-2
len: 16
v_gene: TRBV12-5

CDR3aa: ASSSPGLAGAQETQY
j_gene: TRBJ2-5
len: 15
v_gene: TRBV7-3

CDR3aa: ASSLWNQGITGELF
j_gene: TRBJ2-2
len: 14
v_gene: TRBV28

CDR3aa: SARRPASGFYEQY
j_gene: TRBJ2-7
len: 13
v_gene: TRBV20-1

CDR3aa: AISGGATGTNTEAF
j_gene: TRBJ1-1
len: 14
v_gene: TRBV10-3

CDR3aa: ASSYNRDYEQY
j_gene: TRBJ2-7
len: 11
v_gene: TRBV6-5

CDR3aa: ASSQGPPAAGTGLYGYT
j_gene: TRBJ1-2
len: 17
v_gene: TRBV4-3

CDR3aa: ASSYNLNSNTEAF
j_gene: TRBJ1-1
len: 13
v_gene: TRBV6-5

CDR3aa: ASRETPLAEQY
j_gene: TRBJ2-7
len: 11
v_gene: TRBV28

CDR3aa: ASRENVGAF
j_gene: TRBJ1-1
len: 9
v_gene: TRBV2

CDR3aa: ASSPISGLGFWEDTQY
j_gene: TRBJ2-3
len: 16
v_gene: TRBV2

CDR3aa: ASSLDRWGDRLVEQF
j_gene: TRBJ2-1
len: 15
v_gene: TRBV7-9

CDR3aa: ASSLMDRVYEQY
j_gene: TRBJ2-7
len: 12
v_gene: TRBV27

CDR3aa: ASSPRGGRGTDTQY
j_gene: TRBJ2-3
len: 14
v_gene: TRBV7-2

CDR3aa: SVADLGLAGDDTQY
j_gene: TRBJ2-3
len: 14
v_gene: TRBV20-1

CDR3aa: ASSQADRGNQPQH
j_gene: TRBJ1-5
len: 13
v_gene: TRBV3-1

CDR3aa: ASSWGSGVTEAF
j_gene: TRBJ1-1
len: 12
v_gene: TRBV6-1

CDR3aa: ATQRGGQPQH
j_gene: TRBJ1-5
len: 10
v_gene: TRBV19

CDR3aa: ASSFLGGNEQF
j_gene: TRBJ2-1
len: 11
v_gene: TRBV7-6

CDR3aa: SVPPFAFGVSNTEAF
j_gene: TRBJ1-1
len: 15
v_gene: TRBV29-1

CDR3aa: ASSESWLAGGTYNEQF
j_gene: TRBJ2-1
len: 16
v_gene: TRBV10-1

CDR3aa: ASSVGQGVSPLH
j_gene: TRBJ1-6
len: 12
v_gene: TRBV9

CDR3aa: ASSLAGGMNTEAF
j_gene: TRBJ1-1
len: 13
v_gene: TRBV7-9